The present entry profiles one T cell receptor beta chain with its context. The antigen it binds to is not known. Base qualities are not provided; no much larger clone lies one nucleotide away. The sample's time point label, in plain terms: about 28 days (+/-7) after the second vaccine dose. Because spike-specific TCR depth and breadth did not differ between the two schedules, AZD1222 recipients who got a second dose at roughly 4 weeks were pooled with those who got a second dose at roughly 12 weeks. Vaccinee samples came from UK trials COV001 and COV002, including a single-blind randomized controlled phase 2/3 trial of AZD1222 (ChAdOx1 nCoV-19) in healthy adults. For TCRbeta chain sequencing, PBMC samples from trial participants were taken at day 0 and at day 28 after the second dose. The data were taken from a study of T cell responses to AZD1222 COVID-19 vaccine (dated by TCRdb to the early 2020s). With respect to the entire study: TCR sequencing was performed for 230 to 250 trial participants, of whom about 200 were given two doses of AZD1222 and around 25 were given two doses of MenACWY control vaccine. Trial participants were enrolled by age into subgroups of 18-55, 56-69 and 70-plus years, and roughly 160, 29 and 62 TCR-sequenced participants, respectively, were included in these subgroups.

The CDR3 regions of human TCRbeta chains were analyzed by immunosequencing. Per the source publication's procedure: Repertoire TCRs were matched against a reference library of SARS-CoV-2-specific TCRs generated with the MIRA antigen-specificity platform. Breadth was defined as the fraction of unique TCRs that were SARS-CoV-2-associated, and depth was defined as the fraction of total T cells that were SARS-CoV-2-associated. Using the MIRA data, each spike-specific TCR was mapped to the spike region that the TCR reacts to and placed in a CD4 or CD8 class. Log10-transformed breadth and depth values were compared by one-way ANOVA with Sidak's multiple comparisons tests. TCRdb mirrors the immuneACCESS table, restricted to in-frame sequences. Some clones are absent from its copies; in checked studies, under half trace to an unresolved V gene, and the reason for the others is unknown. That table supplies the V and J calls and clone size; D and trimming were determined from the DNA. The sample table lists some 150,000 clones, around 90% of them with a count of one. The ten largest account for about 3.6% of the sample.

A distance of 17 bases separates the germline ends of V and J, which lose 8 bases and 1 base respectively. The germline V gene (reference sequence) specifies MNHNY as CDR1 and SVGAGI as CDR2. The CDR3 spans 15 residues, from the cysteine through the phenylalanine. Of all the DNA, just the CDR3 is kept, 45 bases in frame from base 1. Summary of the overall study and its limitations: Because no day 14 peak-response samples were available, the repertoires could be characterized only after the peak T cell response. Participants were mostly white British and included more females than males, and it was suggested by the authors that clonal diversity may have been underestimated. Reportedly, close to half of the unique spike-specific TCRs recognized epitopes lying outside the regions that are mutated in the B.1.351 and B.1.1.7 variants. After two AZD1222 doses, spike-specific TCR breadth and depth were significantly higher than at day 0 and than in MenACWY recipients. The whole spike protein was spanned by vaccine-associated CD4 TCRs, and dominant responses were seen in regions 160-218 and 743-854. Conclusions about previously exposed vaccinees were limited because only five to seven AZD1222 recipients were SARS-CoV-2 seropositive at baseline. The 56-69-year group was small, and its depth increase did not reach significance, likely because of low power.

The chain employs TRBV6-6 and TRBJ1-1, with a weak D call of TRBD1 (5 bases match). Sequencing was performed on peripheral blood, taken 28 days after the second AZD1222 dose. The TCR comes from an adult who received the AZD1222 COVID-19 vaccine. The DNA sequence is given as TGTGCCAGCGGAGAGGGGACGCTCACGAACACTGAAGCTTTCTTT. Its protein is CASGEGTLTNTEAFF.